The 5 T cell receptor beta chains given below trace back to one sample, sequenced in a study of shared clonotypes between healthy human individuals. Only in-frame clones appear in the TCRdb table, and some are missing; sequencing was by immunoSEQ multiplex PCR. There are roughly 1 million clones in the sample; about 77% occur only once, and roughly 1.5% lies in the top ten. Sequenced input: memory CD4+ T cells sorted from blood. Described subset: CD45RA-negative fraction. These receptors were obtained from a man aged 18 to 35 in good health.

This CDR3 reads CASSPDPATNEKLFF. CDR3 DNA: TGTGCCAGCAGCCCCGACCCAGCAACTAATGAAAAACTGTTTTTT. The V and J genes are TRBV9 and TRBJ1-4, with unresolved D. CDR1 and CDR2 (germline): SGDLS, YYNGEE. The CDR3 contains 15 residues. Trimming left V 4 bases short and J 0 bases short, with 10 bases between.

J is TRBJ2-2 and V is TRBV6-6; 11 nucleotides match TRBD1. CDR3 length equals 14 residues. The trim removed 5 bases at V and 6 bases at J, leaving 2 bases unmatched. The germline V gene encodes CDR1 MNHNY and CDR2 SVGAGI (reference sequence). CDR3 DNA sequence: TGTGCCAGCAGTGGGACAGGGGGGTCCGGGGAGCTGTTTTTT. It yields the protein CASSGTGGSGELFF.

Ten or more counts support this clone. This chain connects TRBV4-1 to TRBJ1-4, with TRBD1 matching over 9 bases. This CDR3 contains 15 residues. The germline gives CDR1 MGHRA, CDR2 YSYEKL. Losses at the gene ends were 2 bases for V and 8 bases for J; bases not matched to a gene: 6. The CDR3 is CASSQLTGGGEKLFF. CDR3 sequence (DNA): TGCGCCAGCAGCCAACTGACAGGGGGGGGCGAAAAACTGTTTTTT.

V is TRBV6-5 and J is TRBJ1-5; 7 nucleotides align to TRBD1. Trimming took 6 bases from V and 0 from J; bases not matched to a gene: 5. CDR3 length: 15 residues. The germline V gene encodes CDR1 MNHEY and CDR2 SVGAGI. This CDR3 is CASSPGQTSNQPQHF. DNA for the CDR3: TGTGCCAGCAGCCCGGGACAGACTAGCAATCAGCCCCAGCATTTT.

The chain carries TRBV4-1 and TRBJ2-1, with TRBD2 identical over 13 bases. From germline, CDR1 is MGHRA and CDR2 YSYEKL. This CDR3 contains 16 residues. V lost 4 bases, J lost 7 bases, and 7 bases stayed unmatched. The CDR3 nucleotides are TGCGCCAGCAGCCTAAGGACTAGCGGGAGTCATAATGAGCAGTTCTTC. It codes for CASSLRTSGSHNEQFF.